The 15 T cell receptor beta chains listed next were all sequenced from one sample in a study of preoperative IRX-2 immunotherapy in early breast cancer (dated by TCRdb to about 2019). What this sample's treatment or condition label stands for: preoperative locoregional IRX-2 cytokine immunotherapy. The library was generated by the immunoSEQ multiplex PCR assay. TCRdb carries this immuneACCESS record with in-frame sequences only. Its versions omit some clonotypes, under half of them owing to an unresolved V gene in the studies checked, with the rest unexplained. This sample lists roughly 840 clones; about four fifths were detected once. Together, the top ten hold more than 9.5% of the sample. The sample was tumor tissue, taken after IRX-2 immunotherapy. These receptors were taken from a human donor with breast cancer.

The rearrangement links TRBV6-8 to TRBJ2-3; TRBD1 agrees at 8 bases. CDR3 length: 14 residues. Germline values: CDR1 MNHGY, CDR2 SAAAGT. Trimming cost V 7 bases and J 5 bases; bases outside gene matches: 8. The CDR3 reads CASNPGQGIDTQYF. The CDR3 nucleotides read TGTGCCAGCAATCCCGGACAGGGTATAGATACGCAGTATTTT.

The rearrangement joins TRBV6-8 to TRBJ2-2; D ambiguous. Trimming took off 6 bases at V and 4 bases at J, with 15 bases between the two ends. The CDR3 runs to 15 residues. CDR1 and CDR2 from the germline V gene are MNHGY and SAAAGT. The CDR3 reads CASSSRWGSTGELFF. The CDR3 DNA reads as TGTGCCAGCAGCTCCCGATGGGGTAGCACCGGGGAGCTGTTTTTT.

This clone was recorded a few times. The chain couples TRBV19 to TRBJ2-1, with D possibly being TRBD2 (5 bases). The CDR3 is 14 amino acids. V lost 5 bases and J lost 9, with 17 bases in between. Per the germline V gene, CDR1 is LNHDA and CDR2 is SQIVND (reference sequence). The DNA of the CDR3 is TGTGCCAGTAGTGCCGCCGACGGACTGACTGAGCAGTTCTTC. As protein: CASSAADGLTEQFF.

J is TRBJ2-4 and V is TRBV19; D is possibly TRBD1 (6 bases). The ends were cut back, 5 bases at V and 4 bases at J, with 9 bases in the middle. Germline values: CDR1 LNHDA, CDR2 SQIVND (reference sequence). The CDR3 is made up of 13 amino acids. CDR3 region: CASSAGTKNIQYF. The CDR3 DNA is TGTGCCAGTAGTGCCGGGACAAAAAACATTCAGTACTTC.

The chain employs TRBV10-3 and TRBJ2-5; 8 bases map to TRBD2. V gave up 2 bases and J gave up 3 bases; unmatched junction bases: 14. This CDR3 contains 18 residues. Germline V gene sequence: CDR1 ENHRY, CDR2 SYGVKD. CDR3 loop: CAISEPDGTRKEEETQYF. Here the CDR3 DNA reads TGTGCCATCAGTGAGCCAGACGGGACTAGGAAAGAAGAAGAGACCCAGTACTTC.

The CDR3 bases are TGTGCCAGTAGCATCGGGACAGGGTTTAGGAATGAGCAGTTCTTC. Amino acid sequence: CASSIGTGFRNEQFF. The chain is built from TRBV19 and TRBJ2-1, with 9 bases identical to TRBD1. Per germline, CDR1 LNHDA and CDR2 SQIVND (reference sequence). After removal of 6 bases from V and 7 bases from J, the junction contained 10 bases not matched to a gene. The CDR3 is 15 amino acids. The variable domain in full, completed from reference TRBV19 and TRBJ2-1, reads DGGITQSPKYLFRKEGQNVTLSCEQNLNHDAMYWYRQDPGQGLRLIYYSQIVNDFQKGDIAEGYSVSREKKESFPLTVTSAQKNPTAFYLCASSIGTGFRNEQFFGPGTRLTVL.

This clone was counted once. This rearrangement joins TRBV12-5 to TRBJ2-2; D gene ambiguous. Per germline, CDR1 LGHNT and CDR2 FRNRAP. The CDR3 contains 13 residues. V was pared by 6 bases and J by 4 bases, with 9 bases between. The CDR3 protein is CASGIDITGELFF. As DNA, the CDR3 is TGTGCTAGTGGGATCGACATCACCGGGGAGCTGTTTTTT. The entire variable domain, with the rest obtained from reference TRBV12-5 and TRBJ2-2, is as follows: DARVTQTPRHKVTEMGQEVTMRCQPILGHNTVFWYRQTMMQGLELLAYFRNRAPLDDSGMPKDRFSAEMPDATLATLKIQPSEPRDSAVYFCASGIDITGELFFGEGSRLTVL.

The chain carries TRBV27 and TRBJ1-5; D ambiguous. This CDR3 comprises 12 residues. V gave up 1 base and J gave up 6 bases, with 4 bases separating them. Germline V lookup: CDR1 MNHEY, CDR2 SMNVEV (reference sequence). CDR3 region: CASSLLGQPQHF. CDR3 bases: TGTGCCAGCAGTTTATTGGGTCAGCCCCAGCATTTT.

The V and J genes are TRBV25-1 and TRBJ2-2, with 11 bases fitting TRBD1. The CDR3 is 15 residues long. V was pared by 6 bases and J by 4 bases, with 4 bases of the junction left unmatched. From germline, CDR1 is MGHDK and CDR2 SYGVNS. The CDR3 DNA reads TGTGCCAGCAGCACCGGGACAGGGGGCACCGGGGAGCTGTTTTTT. Translated: CASSTGTGGTGELFF.

The chain links TRBV11-3 to TRBJ2-6, with 10 bases lining up with TRBD1. V was pared by 5 bases and J by 3 bases, with 16 bases of the junction left unmatched. Germline CDR1 reads SGHNT; CDR2 reads YENEEA. This CDR3 has 20 residues. CDR3 DNA sequence: TGTGCCAGCAGCCCGACCGCGCCGGGACAGGGGTCTAGTGGGGCCAACGTCCTGACTTTC. It translates to CASSPTAPGQGSSGANVLTF.

About this clone itself: Its ends do not fully match the called genes, so a read error is possible. The gene calls are TRBV15 and TRBJ1-3; 7 nucleotides line up with TRBD1. The CDR3 extends over 15 amino acids. Germline loops: CDR1 LNHNV, CDR2 YYDKDF (reference sequence). For the CDR3, the DNA is TGTGCCAGCAGCCTTACAGGGGCTTCTAGAAACACCATATATTTT. Its translation is CASSLTGASRNTIYF.

The CDR3 DNA sequence: TGTGCCAGCAGTTTGCCGCCGGGGACAGTACGTACCAATCAGCCCCAGCATTTT. The encoded protein is CASSLPPGTVRTNQPQHF. The rearrangement joins TRBV28 to TRBJ1-5; 7 positions agree with TRBD1. CDR3 size: 18 residues. V was pared by 3 bases and J by 3 bases, with 14 bases of the junction left unmatched. CDR1 MDHEN and CDR2 SYDVKM come from the germline V gene.

The V and J genes are TRBV14 and TRBJ2-4; 14 positions match TRBD2. Germline V gene lookup returns CDR1 SGHDN and CDR2 FVKESK. Trimming removed 4 bases from V and 6 bases from J; junction bases left unmatched: 5. The CDR3 consists of 16 residues. The CDR3 loop is CASSRTGLAGGNIQYF. The CDR3 DNA reads as TGTGCCAGCAGCCGAACCGGACTAGCGGGGGGAAACATTCAGTACTTC.

This clone appeared once. The gene calls are TRBV5-1 and TRBJ2-2; D unresolved. This CDR3 has 16 amino acids. The germline V and J ends were trimmed by 0 bases and 2 bases, with 11 bases remaining between them. Germline CDR1 is SGHRS and CDR2 is YFSETQ. CDR3 sequence reads: CASSLVSYHNTGELFF. DNA of the CDR3: TGCGCCAGCAGCTTGGTATCTTACCACAACACCGGGGAGCTGTTTTTT.

This clone showed up just a few times. The chain links TRBV29-1 to TRBJ2-3; D uncertain. This CDR3 region has 13 residues. V was cut by 4 bases and J by 6 bases, with 14 bases left in between. Per the germline V gene, CDR1 is SQVTM and CDR2 is ANQGSEA. The CDR3 spells CSVGLSSGDTQYF. In DNA form, the CDR3 reads TGCAGCGTTGGACTGTCGTCTGGGGATACGCAGTATTTT.